This TCR beta chain was captured by sequencing in a study of T cells expressing NK-cell markers (dated by TCRdb to the early 2020s). Study-level background: In sorted CD3+CD56+NKG2C+, CD3+CD56+NKG2C- and CD3+CD56-NKG2C+ T-cell subsets from 7 or 8 donors, TCR beta-chain repertoires were profiled. Among the eight sequenced donors, only one was HCMV-seronegative, while the other seven were HCMV-seropositive. Randomly selected healthy volunteers, three men and five women, were used as the eight sequenced donors. Libraries were sequenced as 2 x 150 bp reads on Illumina HiSeq 2000/2500, MiSeq or NextSeq.

To determine HCMV serostatus, a commercial ELISA kit was used to detect HCMV-specific IgG in serum. Peripheral blood mononuclear cells were isolated from blood by Ficoll density gradient centrifugation. CDR1 SGHAT and CDR2 FQNNGV are derived from the germline V gene. The CDR3 sequence holds 16 residues, the cysteine and phenylalanine included. The DNA sequence is not available. Sequencing instrument: Illumina HiSeq 2000. TCR beta cDNA libraries were prepared using 5'RACE template switching, which introduced a universal primer site and unique molecular identifiers. Synthesis of cDNA was primed from the TCR beta constant segment and was followed by two consecutive PCR amplification steps. The study's own analysis went as follows. MIGEC was used to demultiplex reads and group reads by UMI, and MiTCR was used to assemble and quantify clonotypes. Only TCR cDNA sequences supported by at least two reads were kept to exclude erroneous sequences. Downstream repertoire analysis used the tcR package, and clonotypes were matched across fractions by CDR3 nucleotide sequence plus V segment. VDJmatch was used to annotate antigen specificity against VDJdb, with one amino acid substitution in CDR3 permitted. Based on TCRdb reprocessing of the reads, there is one entry per CDR3 protein sequence, and DNA is missing. The V and J calls and clone size are TCRdb's, not the authors'. This specimen's table enumerates roughly 390,000 distinct CDR3 sequences. 4% to 6.5% of the sample goes to the ten largest clones.

Study-level results and caveats: In more than five donors, the dominant CD3+CD56+NKG2C+ clonotypes were found to rank among the top 10 CD8+ clonotypes and to make up roughly 1.0-7.5% of CD8+ T cells. Those dominant clonotypes were again the most abundant among CD3+CD56-NKG2C+ cells in a few donors, at about 25-60.1%. Whether the expanded NKG2C-expressing T cell clones were specific for HCMV antigens remained unclear.

As for this clonotype: Its antigen remains undetermined.

This TCR derives from a man aged 18-69 years in good health. Sequences were obtained from blood T cells: a sorted CD56 or NKG2C T cell subset, CD4+ or CD8+ T cells, or bulk PBMC T cells (not recorded which). Recombination connected TRBV11-2 to TRBJ2-2; TCRdb reports TRBD2, a call that lacks DNA to check it against. This receptor carries the CDR3 CASSSLAGVNTGELFF. The variable domain in full, with residues beyond the CDR3 obtained from the reference TRBV11-2 and TRBJ2-2 genes, is EAGVAQSPRYKIIEKRQSVAFWCNPISGHATLYWYQQILGQGPKLLIQFQNNGVVDDSQLPKDRFSAERLKGVDSTLKIQPAKLEDSAVYLCASSSLAGVNTGELFFGEGSRLTVL.